These 9 T cell receptor beta chains were sequenced from one sample in a study of graft-versus-host responses after intestinal transplantation. Assay: immunoSEQ multiplex PCR; the TCRdb copy retains only in-frame clones and omits some. The table includes tens of thousands of clones, roughly 90% detected once. These TCRs are of unknown antigen specificity. The sample consisted of unstimulated CD8+ T cells sorted from spleen or lymph node cells, taken before intestinal transplant. The receptors were gathered from a human donor who received an intestinal transplant.

The rearrangement links TRBV2 to TRBJ2-7, with no clear D. The CDR3 is 10 residues long. Germline V gene sequence: CDR1 SNHLY, CDR2 FYNNEI. Trimming stripped 6 bases from V and 2 bases from J, with 2 bases between. CDR3 loop: CASSAYEQYF. The CDR3 nucleotides read TGTGCCAGCAGCGCCTACGAGCAGTACTTC.

This clone has a single count. The rearrangement joins TRBV6-1 to TRBJ2-6; D ambiguous. Trimming pared 1 base from V and 4 bases from J, leaving 5 bases between. Per germline, CDR1 MNHNS and CDR2 SASEGT. The CDR3 covers 14 residues. CDR3 in DNA: TGTGCCAGCAGTGAAGGGGCAGGGGCCAACGTCCTGACTTTC. It encodes CASSEGAGANVLTF.

The chain links TRBV5-1 to TRBJ2-5; possible D gene TRBD2, 6 bases. Trimming pared 4 bases from V and 0 bases from J, leaving 10 bases between. Germline CDR1 is SGHRS and CDR2 is YFSETQ. The CDR3 is 14 residues long. CDR3 bases: TGCGCCAGCAGCCCCCCTAGCGACCAAGAGACCCAGTACTTC. Its translation is CASSPPSDQETQYF.

The rearrangement links TRBV30 to TRBJ2-2; D is unresolved. V shed 0 bases and J shed 6 bases, with 8 bases lying between them. This CDR3 contains 13 residues. The germline CDR1 and CDR2 sequences are GTSNPN and SVGIG (reference sequence). In DNA form, the CDR3 reads TGTGCCTGGAGTGTAGTGGGCGCCGGGGAGCTGTTTTTT. It is translated as CAWSVVGAGELFF.

The rearrangement links TRBV30 to TRBJ1-6, with unresolved D. The CDR3 spans 13 residues. V shed 4 bases and J shed 0 bases, with 4 bases lying between them. Germline V gene data show CDR1 as GTSNPN and CDR2 as SVGIG (reference sequence). The CDR3 nucleotides are TGTGCCTGGACTAGCTCCTATAATTCACCCCTCCACTTT. Protein product: CAWTSSYNSPLHF.

The genes are TRBV28 and TRBJ2-7, with 12 positions matching TRBD2. The germline V gene encodes CDR1 MDHEN and CDR2 SYDVKM. V lost 6 bases and J lost 5; bases outside the gene matches: 20. The CDR3 contains 19 residues. In DNA, the CDR3 is TGTGCCAGCAGCTTCCTAGCGGGAGGGCCCTACGTGTTTCGGAACGAGCAGTACTTC. Translating gives CASSFLAGGPYVFRNEQYF.

V usage is TRBV6-5 and J usage is TRBJ1-1; no clear D. Trimming stripped 0 bases from V and 8 bases from J, with 10 bases between. Germline loops: CDR1 MNHEY, CDR2 SVGAGI. The CDR3 contains 13 residues. For the CDR3, the DNA is TGTGCCAGCAGTTACTCGATGGGAGAGGAAGCTTTCTTT. Protein product: CASSYSMGEEAFF.

This chain uses TRBV10-2 with TRBJ2-3; the D gene is possibly TRBD2 (6 bases). The CDR3 contains 15 residues. Trimming pared 8 bases from V and 0 bases from J, leaving 15 bases between. Germline V CDR1 and CDR2: WSHSY, SAAADI. The CDR3 loop is CASFAGDSSTDTQYF. The DNA for the CDR3 is TGCGCCAGCTTCGCCGGGGACTCTAGCACAGATACGCAGTATTTT.

The genes are TRBV6-1 and TRBJ2-7; possible D gene TRBD2, 7 bases. From germline, CDR1 is MNHNS and CDR2 SASEGT. V lost 4 bases, J lost 2 bases, and 15 bases lay in between. The length of the CDR3 is 15 residues. In nucleotides, the CDR3 is TGTGCCAGCAGTGCCTACGGGGGGCAAGCCTACGAGCAGTACTTC. Translated, it gives CASSAYGGQAYEQYF.